This TCR beta chain was sequenced for a study of T-cell reconstitution after alpha-beta-depleted transplantation in children. Preparation of the TCRbeta library was carried out with unique molecular identifiers. TCRdb re-derived calls from the PCR reads in MiXCR, one entry per CDR3 protein. The table includes hundreds of thousands of distinct CDR3 sequences, 15% to 20% detected once. The junction had 6 bases not matched to a gene; V was cut back by 4 bases and J by 6 bases. CDR3 size: 15 residues. The germline gives CDR1 SGHVS, CDR2 FQNEAQ. This chain connects TRBV7-8 to TRBJ2-1; 10 bases fit TRBD1. This TCR came from a human donor who donated a stem cell graft to a child with acute myeloid leukemia. The input for sequencing was PBMCs from the stem cell graft donor, taken from the stem cell graft. CDR3 amino acids: CASSSRQGALNEQFF. CDR3 coding DNA: TGTGCCAGCAGCTCCAGACAGGGGGCTCTCAATGAGCAGTTCTTC.